These 5 T cell receptor beta chains were sequenced from one sample in a study of T cells after yellow fever vaccination (dated by TCRdb to 2018 to 2020). The receptor library was made with 5' RACE. TCRdb names Illumina HiSeq 2500 as the instrument used. TCRdb reworked the public reads: Q25 trimming with fastp, MiXCR clone assembly, productive beta chains retained. Each record represents a unique CDR3 protein, reported with the most common genes and DNA among its rows. This sample lists about 550,000 distinct CDR3 sequences; under 25% were detected once. The ten top clones hold approximately 15% of the sample. The sample's treatment or condition label, decoded: live attenuated yellow fever vaccine strain. Sequences were derived from PBMCs, sampled 15 days after the yellow fever booster vaccination. These receptor sequences come from a man in his thirties or forties who received the YFV17D yellow fever vaccine.

This clonotype was picked up a small number of times. V and J are TRBV7-3 and TRBJ2-7, with TRBD1 as a possible D gene (5 bases). The CDR3 is 13 residues long. Germline V gives CDR1 SGHTA, CDR2 FQGTGA. Deletions cut 5 bases from V and 2 bases from J, with 10 bases between. CDR3 DNA: TGTGCCAGCAGCCAAGGACAACCCTACGAGCAGTACTTC. This translates into CASSQGQPYEQYF.

The genes are TRBV6-1 and TRBJ2-7; possibly TRBD1 for D (6 bases). The CDR3 length is 15 residues. V was clipped by 5 bases and J by 3 bases, with 17 bases between them. Germline V gives CDR1 MNHNS, CDR2 SASEGT. The CDR3 DNA is TGTGCCAGCAGTACCTTCCGGGACAACAACTACGAGCAGTACTTC. Residues: CASSTFRDNNYEQYF.

Many counts were recorded for this clonotype. This chain joins TRBV7-2 and TRBJ2-1; 9 bases map to TRBD2. This CDR3 comprises 15 residues. V was clipped by 8 bases and J by 6 bases; unmatched bases: 11. Germline CDR1 SGHTA, CDR2 FQGNSA. CDR3 coding DNA: TGTGCCAGCGCCTTCGGGGCGGGAGGGTCCAATGAGCAGTTCTTC. Translation gives CASAFGAGGSNEQFF.

The J gene is TRBJ2-4, the V gene TRBV18, with TRBD1 matching 10 bases. The V gene's germline CDR1 is KGHSH and CDR2 LQKENI. This CDR3 contains 15 residues. V shed 2 bases, J shed 8 bases, and the junction held 6 bases outside the gene matches. CDR3 nucleotide sequence: TGTGCCAGCTCACCAGTGGACAGGGGGAGAGACATTCAGTACTTC. Translation gives CASSPVDRGRDIQYF.

This chain joins TRBV30 and TRBJ1-4; 7 bases align to TRBD1. This CDR3 is 13 amino acids long. Germline values: CDR1 GTSNPN, CDR2 SVGIG (reference sequence). Trimming took 0 bases from V and 5 from J; bases not matched to a gene: 0. This chain's CDR3 is CAWSVQGNEKLFF. CDR3 nucleotide sequence: TGTGCCTGGAGTGTACAGGGGAATGAAAAACTGTTTTTT.